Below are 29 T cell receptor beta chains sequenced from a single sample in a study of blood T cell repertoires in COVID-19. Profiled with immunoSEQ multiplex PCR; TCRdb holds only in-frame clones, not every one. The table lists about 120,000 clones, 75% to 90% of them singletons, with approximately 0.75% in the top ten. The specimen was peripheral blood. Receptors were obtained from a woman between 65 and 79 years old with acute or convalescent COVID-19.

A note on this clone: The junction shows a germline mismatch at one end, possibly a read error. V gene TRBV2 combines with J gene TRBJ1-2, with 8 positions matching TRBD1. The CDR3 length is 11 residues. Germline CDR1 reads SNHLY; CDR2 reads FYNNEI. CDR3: CASVRTGITSF. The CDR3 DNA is TGTGCCAGTGTACGGACAGGGATTACTAGCTTC.

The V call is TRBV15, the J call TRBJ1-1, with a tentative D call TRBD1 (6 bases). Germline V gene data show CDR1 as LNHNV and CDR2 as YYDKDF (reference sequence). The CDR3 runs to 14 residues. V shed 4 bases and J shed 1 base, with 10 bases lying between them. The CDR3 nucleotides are TGTGCCACCAGCACAGGACAGACGAACACTGAAGCTTTCTTT. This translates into CATSTGQTNTEAFF.

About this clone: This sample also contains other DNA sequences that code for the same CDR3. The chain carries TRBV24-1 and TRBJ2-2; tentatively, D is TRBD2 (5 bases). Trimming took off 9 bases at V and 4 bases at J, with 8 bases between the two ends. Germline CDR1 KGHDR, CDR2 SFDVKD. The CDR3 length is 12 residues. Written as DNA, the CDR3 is TGTGCCACCTCCCGGGGCACCGGGGAGCTGTTTTTT. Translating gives CATSRGTGELFF.

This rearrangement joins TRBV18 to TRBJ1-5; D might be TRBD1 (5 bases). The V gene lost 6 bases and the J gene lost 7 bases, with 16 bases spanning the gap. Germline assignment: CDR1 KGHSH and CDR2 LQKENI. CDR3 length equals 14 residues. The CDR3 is CASSDGGVGQPQHF. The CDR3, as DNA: TGTGCCAGCTCGGATGGAGGGGTTGGGCAGCCCCAGCATTTT.

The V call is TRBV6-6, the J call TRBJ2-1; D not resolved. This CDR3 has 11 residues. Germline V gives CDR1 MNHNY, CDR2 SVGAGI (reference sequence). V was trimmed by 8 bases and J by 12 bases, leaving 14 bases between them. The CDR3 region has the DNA TGTGCCAGCGGATCGGAGAGGAGGCAGTTCTTC. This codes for CASGSERRQFF.

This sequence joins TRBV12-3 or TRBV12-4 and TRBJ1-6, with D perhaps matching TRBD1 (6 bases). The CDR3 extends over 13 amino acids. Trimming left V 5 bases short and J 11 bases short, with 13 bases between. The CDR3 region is CASSLGAGTPLHF. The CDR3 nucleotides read TGTGCCAGCAGTCTGGGGGCAGGGACACCCCTCCACTTT.

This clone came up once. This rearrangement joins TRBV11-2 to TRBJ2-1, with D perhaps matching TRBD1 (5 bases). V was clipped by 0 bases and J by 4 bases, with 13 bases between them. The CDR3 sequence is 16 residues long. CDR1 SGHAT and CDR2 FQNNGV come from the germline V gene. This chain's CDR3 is CASSLDPDRPYNEQFF. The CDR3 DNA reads TGTGCCAGCAGCTTAGATCCAGACAGACCGTACAATGAGCAGTTCTTC.

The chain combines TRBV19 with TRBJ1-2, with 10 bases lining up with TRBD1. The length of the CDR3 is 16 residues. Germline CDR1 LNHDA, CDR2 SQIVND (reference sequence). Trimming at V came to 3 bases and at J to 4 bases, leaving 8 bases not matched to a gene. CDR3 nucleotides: TGTGCCAGTAGTATCCCGTGGACAGGGGGAACCTATGGCTACACCTTC. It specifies CASSIPWTGGTYGYTF.

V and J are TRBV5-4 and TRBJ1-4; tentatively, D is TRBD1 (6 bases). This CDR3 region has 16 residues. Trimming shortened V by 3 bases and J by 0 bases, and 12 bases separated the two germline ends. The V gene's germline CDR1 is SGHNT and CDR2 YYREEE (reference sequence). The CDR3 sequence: CASSSRQEATNEKLFF. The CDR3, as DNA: TGTGCCAGCAGCTCCAGACAGGAAGCAACTAATGAAAAACTGTTTTTT.

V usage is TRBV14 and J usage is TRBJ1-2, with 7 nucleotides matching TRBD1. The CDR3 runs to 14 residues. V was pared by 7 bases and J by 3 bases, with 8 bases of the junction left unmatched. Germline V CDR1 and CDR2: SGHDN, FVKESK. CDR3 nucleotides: TGTGCCAGCACGACGTCCGGGACAGACTATGGCTACACCTTC. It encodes CASTTSGTDYGYTF. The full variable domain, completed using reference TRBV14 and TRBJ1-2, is EAGVTQFPSHSVIEKGQTVTLRCDPISGHDNLYWYRRVMGKEIKFLLHFVKESKQDESGMPNNRFLAERTGGTYSTLKVQPAELEDSGVYFCASTTSGTDYGYTFGSGTRLTVV.

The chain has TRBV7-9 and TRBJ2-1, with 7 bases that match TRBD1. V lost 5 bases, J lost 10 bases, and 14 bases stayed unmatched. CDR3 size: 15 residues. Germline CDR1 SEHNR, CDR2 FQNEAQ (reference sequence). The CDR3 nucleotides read TGTGCCAGCAGCGAGCCTTCGAAGGGGGCATGGGAGCAGTTCTTC. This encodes CASSEPSKGAWEQFF.

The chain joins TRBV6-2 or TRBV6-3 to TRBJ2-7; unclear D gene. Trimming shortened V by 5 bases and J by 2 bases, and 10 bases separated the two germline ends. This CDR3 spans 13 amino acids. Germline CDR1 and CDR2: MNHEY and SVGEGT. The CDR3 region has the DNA TGTGCCAGCAGTCCCGACACTCCCTACGAGCAGTACTTC. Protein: CASSPDTPYEQYF.

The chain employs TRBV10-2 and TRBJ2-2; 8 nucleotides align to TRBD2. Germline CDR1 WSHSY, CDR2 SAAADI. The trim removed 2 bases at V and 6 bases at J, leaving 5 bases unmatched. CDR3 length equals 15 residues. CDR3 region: CASSETRGGAGELFF. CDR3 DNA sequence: TGCGCCAGCAGTGAGACCCGGGGGGGGGCCGGGGAGCTGTTTTTT.

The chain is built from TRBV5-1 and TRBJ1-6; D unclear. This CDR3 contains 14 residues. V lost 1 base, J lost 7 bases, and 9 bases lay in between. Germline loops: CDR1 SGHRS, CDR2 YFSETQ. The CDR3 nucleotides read TGCGCCAGCAGCTTGAGCATGCAAAATTCACCCCTCCACTTT. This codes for CASSLSMQNSPLHF.

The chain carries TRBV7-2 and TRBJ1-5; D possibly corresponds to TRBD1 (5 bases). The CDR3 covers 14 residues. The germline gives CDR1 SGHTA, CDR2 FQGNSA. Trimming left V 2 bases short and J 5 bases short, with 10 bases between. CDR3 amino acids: CASSLNWGDQPQHF. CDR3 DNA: TGTGCCAGCAGCTTAAATTGGGGGGATCAGCCCCAGCATTTT. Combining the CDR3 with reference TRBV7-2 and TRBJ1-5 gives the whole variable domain GAGVSQSPSNKVTEKGKDVELRCDPISGHTALYWYRQSLGQGLEFLIYFQGNSAPDKSGLPSDRFSAERTGGSVSTLTIQRTQQEDSAVYLCASSLNWGDQPQHFGDGTRLSIL.

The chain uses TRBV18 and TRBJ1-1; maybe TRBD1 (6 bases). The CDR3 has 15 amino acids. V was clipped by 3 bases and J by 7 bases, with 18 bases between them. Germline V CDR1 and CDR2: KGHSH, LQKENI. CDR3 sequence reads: CASSPDLMDRNEAFF. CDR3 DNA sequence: TGTGCCAGCTCACCCGACCTAATGGACAGAAATGAAGCTTTCTTT.

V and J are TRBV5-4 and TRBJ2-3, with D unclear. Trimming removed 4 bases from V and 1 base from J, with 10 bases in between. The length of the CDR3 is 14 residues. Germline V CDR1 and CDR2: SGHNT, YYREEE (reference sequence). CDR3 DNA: TGTGCCAGCAGCCGCAAACTCGGCACAGATACGCAGTATTTT. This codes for CASSRKLGTDTQYF.

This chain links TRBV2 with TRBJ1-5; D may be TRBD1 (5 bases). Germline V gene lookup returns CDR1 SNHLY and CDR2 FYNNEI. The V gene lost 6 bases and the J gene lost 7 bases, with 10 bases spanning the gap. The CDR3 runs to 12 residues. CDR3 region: CASSGRGQPQHF. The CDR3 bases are TGTGCCAGCAGCGGCCGGGGGCAGCCCCAGCATTTT.

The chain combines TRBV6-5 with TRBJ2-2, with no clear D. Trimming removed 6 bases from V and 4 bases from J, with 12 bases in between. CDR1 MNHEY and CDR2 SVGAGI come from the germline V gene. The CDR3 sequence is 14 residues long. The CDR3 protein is CASRPETSTGELFF. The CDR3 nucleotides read TGTGCCAGCAGACCTGAAACGAGCACCGGGGAGCTGTTTTTT.

The CDR3 nucleotides are TGTGCCAGAAGCTATGGGACATCAAGCTATGGCTACACCTTC. Amino acid sequence: CARSYGTSSYGYTF. This chain joins TRBV5-3 and TRBJ1-2; D is perhaps TRBD1 (6 bases). TRBV5-3 belongs to the ORF category, with a function that is uncertain. The CDR3 contains 14 residues. Trimming pared 3 bases from V and 4 bases from J, leaving 13 bases between.

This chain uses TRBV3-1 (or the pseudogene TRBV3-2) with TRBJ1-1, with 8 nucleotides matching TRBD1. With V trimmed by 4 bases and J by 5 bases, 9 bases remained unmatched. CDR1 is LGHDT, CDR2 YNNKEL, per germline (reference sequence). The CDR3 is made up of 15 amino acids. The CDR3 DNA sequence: TGTGCCAGCAGCCTAATACAGGGGGGGAGGACTGAAGCTTTCTTT. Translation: CASSLIQGGRTEAFF.

CDR3 DNA sequence: TGCAGCGCGGTGACAGTTTGGGGGGAAGAGACCCAGTACTTC. Encoded protein: CSAVTVWGEETQYF. The chain recombines TRBV29-1 with TRBJ2-5, with a tentative D call TRBD2 (6 bases). Germline V CDR1 and CDR2: SQVTM, ANQGSEA. There are 14 residues in the CDR3. V lost 7 bases to trimming and J lost 3 bases, with 18 bases between them.

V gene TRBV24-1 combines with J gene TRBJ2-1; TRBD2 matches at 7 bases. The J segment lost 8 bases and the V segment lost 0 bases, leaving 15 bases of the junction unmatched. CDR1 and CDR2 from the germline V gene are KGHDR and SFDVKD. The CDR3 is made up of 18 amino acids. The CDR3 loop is CATSDLGGSGSQLDEQFF. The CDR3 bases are TGTGCCACCAGTGATTTGGGGGGTAGCGGGTCACAACTCGATGAGCAGTTCTTC.

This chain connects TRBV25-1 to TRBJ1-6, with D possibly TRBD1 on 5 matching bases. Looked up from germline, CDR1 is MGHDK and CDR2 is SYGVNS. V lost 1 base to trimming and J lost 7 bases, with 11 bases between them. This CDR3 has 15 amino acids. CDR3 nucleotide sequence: TGTGCCAGCAGTGAATTTAAGGGGTTGAATTCACCCCTCCACTTT. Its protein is CASSEFKGLNSPLHF.

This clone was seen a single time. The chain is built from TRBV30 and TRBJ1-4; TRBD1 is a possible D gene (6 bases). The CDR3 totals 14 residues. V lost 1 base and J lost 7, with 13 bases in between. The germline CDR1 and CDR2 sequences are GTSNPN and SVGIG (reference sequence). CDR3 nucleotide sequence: TGTGCCTGGAGTGAGGGGGGGACGGTTGAAAAACTGTTTTTT. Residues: CAWSEGGTVEKLFF.

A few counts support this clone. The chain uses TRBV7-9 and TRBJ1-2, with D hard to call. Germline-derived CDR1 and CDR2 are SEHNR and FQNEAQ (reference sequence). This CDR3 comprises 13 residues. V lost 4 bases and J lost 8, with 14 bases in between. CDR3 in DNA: TGTGCCAGCAGCTCGGACGGACTCTACGGCTACACCTTC. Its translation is CASSSDGLYGYTF.

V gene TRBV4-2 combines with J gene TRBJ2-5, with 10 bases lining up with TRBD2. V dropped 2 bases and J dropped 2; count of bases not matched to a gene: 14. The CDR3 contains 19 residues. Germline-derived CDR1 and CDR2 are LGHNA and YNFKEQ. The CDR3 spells CASSQRWGIAGGDQETQYF. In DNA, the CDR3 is TGTGCCAGCAGCCAACGTTGGGGAATAGCGGGGGGCGATCAAGAGACCCAGTACTTC.

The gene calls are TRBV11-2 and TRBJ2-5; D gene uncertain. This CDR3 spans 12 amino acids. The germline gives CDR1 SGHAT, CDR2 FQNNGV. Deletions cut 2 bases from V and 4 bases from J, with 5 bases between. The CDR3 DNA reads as TGTGCCAGCAGCTTAAGCTCAGAGACCCAGTACTTC. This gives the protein CASSLSSETQYF.

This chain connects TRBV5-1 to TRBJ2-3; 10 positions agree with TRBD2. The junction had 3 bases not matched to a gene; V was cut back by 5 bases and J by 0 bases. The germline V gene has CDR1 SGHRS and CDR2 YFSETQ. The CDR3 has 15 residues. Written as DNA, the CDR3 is TGCGCCAGCAGATTACTAGCGGGGAGCACAGATACGCAGTATTTT. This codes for CASRLLAGSTDTQYF.